What follows are 18 T cell receptor beta chains derived from one specimen sequenced in a study of T cells in Graves' hyperthyroidism and ophthalmopathy. TCR beta CDR3 regions were amplified from RNA transcripts. The TCR CDR3 first-round RT-PCR relied on the HTBI primer set. TCRdb fed the multiplex PCR reads into MiXCR, producing one record per CDR3 protein. The repertoire includes roughly 350,000 distinct CDR3 sequences, about 15% of them detected once, and 20% sits in the top ten. Sequenced: blood. The receptors come from a woman aged 30 to 39 with Graves' ophthalmopathy.

Many counts were recorded for this clonotype. V and J are TRBV12-3 or TRBV12-4 and TRBJ2-3; D gene unclear. V was cut by 7 bases and J by 0 bases, with 8 bases left in between. The CDR3 length is 13 residues. The CDR3 region is CASTGPSTDTQYF. The CDR3 nucleotides are TGTGCCAGCACCGGTCCTAGCACAGATACGCAGTATTTT.

V usage is TRBV19 and J usage is TRBJ1-5; no clear D gene. The CDR3 spans 13 residues. Germline CDR1 is LNHDA and CDR2 is SQIVND (reference sequence). V was cut by 6 bases and J by 5 bases, with 11 bases left in between. CDR3 protein: CASREGPDQPQHF. In DNA form, the CDR3 reads TGTGCCAGTAGGGAAGGGCCGGATCAGCCCCAGCATTTT.

This clonotype came up a few times. The genes are TRBV24-1 and TRBJ2-3; 10 nucleotides match TRBD2. This CDR3 region has 18 residues. J gave up 0 bases and V 3 bases, and 8 bases lay outside the gene matches. In germline, CDR1 is KGHDR, CDR2 SFDVKD. The CDR3 nucleotides read TGTGCCACCAGTGATACCGGGACTAGCGAGAGGAGCACAGATACGCAGTATTTT. Protein: CATSDTGTSERSTDTQYF.

The V and J genes are TRBV20-1 and TRBJ2-7; 8 bases are a match to TRBD2. The germline V gene has CDR1 DFQATT and CDR2 SNEGSKA (reference sequence). The CDR3 consists of 15 residues. V lost 0 bases, J lost 6 bases, and 10 bases stayed unmatched. The CDR3: CSARDPTSGTLEQYF. The CDR3 coding sequence is TGCAGTGCTAGAGACCCAACTAGCGGCACCCTCGAGCAGTACTTC.

This clonotype was detected many times. V usage is TRBV20-1 and J usage is TRBJ2-3; D is unclear. The germline gives CDR1 DFQATT, CDR2 SNEGSKA (reference sequence). Deletions cut 0 bases from V and 5 bases from J, with 6 bases between. CDR3 length: 12 amino acids. CDR3 nucleotide sequence: TGCAGTGCTAGAGATAGGATAGATACGCAGTATTTT. Encoded protein: CSARDRIDTQYF.

This clonotype was detected ten times or more. A much larger clone lies a single base off, so this may be a read error. V usage is TRBV7-9 and J usage is TRBJ2-1; the D is unclear. This CDR3 spans 12 amino acids. V was clipped by 3 bases and J by 0 bases, with 0 bases between them. The germline V gene encodes CDR1 SEHNR and CDR2 FQNEAQ (reference sequence). The CDR3 loop reads CASSFSYNEQFF. CDR3 in DNA: TGTGCCAGCAGCTTCTCCTACAATGAGCAGTTCTTC.

This clonotype has a count of ten or more. The V gene is TRBV12-3 or TRBV12-4, the J gene TRBJ2-5, with D possibly TRBD2 on 6 matching bases. The CDR3 has 14 amino acids. V was trimmed by 3 bases and J by 5 bases, leaving 13 bases between them. CDR3 bases: TGTGCCAGCAGTTTCTCCACTAGCTTGGAGACCCAGTACTTC. Protein product: CASSFSTSLETQYF.

The table lists this clonotype with many counts. The CDR3 DNA sequence: TGTGCCAGTAGTATGGGCAGGGGAATCTATGAGCAGTTCTTC. Its protein product is CASSMGRGIYEQFF. This rearrangement joins TRBV19 to TRBJ2-1; D perhaps matches TRBD1 (6 bases). The CDR3 has 14 residues. Germline V gives CDR1 LNHDA, CDR2 SQIVND (reference sequence). Trimming shortened V by 3 bases and J by 8 bases, and 14 bases separated the two germline ends.

V is TRBV4-1 and J is TRBJ1-5; D uncertain. The V gene's germline CDR1 is MGHRA and CDR2 YSYEKL. This CDR3 region has 13 residues. V dropped 1 base and J dropped 4 bases, with 5 bases sitting between them. This CDR3 reads CASSQVGNQPQHF. DNA for the CDR3: TGCGCCAGCAGCCAAGTGGGAAATCAGCCCCAGCATTTT.

At least ten counts were recorded for this clonotype. The chain employs TRBV5-6 and TRBJ2-1; D remains unclear. This CDR3 contains 13 residues. Germline lookup yields CDR1 SGHDT and CDR2 YYEEEE. V dropped 1 base and J dropped 10 bases, with 12 bases sitting between them. The CDR3: CASSLLGGEEQFF. DNA of the CDR3: TGTGCCAGCAGCTTGCTGGGTGGTGAAGAGCAGTTCTTC. Drawing the rest from reference TRBV5-6 and TRBJ2-1, the complete variable domain is DAGVTQSPTHLIKTRGQQVTLRCSPKSGHDTVSWYQQALGQGPQFIFQYYEEEERQRGNFPDRFSGHQFPNYSSELNVNALLLGDSALYLCASSLLGGEEQFFGPGTRLTVL.

This clonotype has at least ten counts. The chain recombines TRBV20-1 with TRBJ2-7; the D gene is possibly TRBD2 (6 bases). The ends were cut back, 0 bases at V and 6 bases at J, with 12 bases in the middle. This CDR3 is 13 amino acids long. Germline CDR1 DFQATT, CDR2 SNEGSKA (reference sequence). The CDR3 nucleotides are TGCAGTGCTAGAGATGGGTCGCGGGGCGAGCAGTACTTC. This translates into CSARDGSRGEQYF.

The gene calls are TRBV20-1 and TRBJ2-5; 8 positions match TRBD2. Germline lookup yields CDR1 DFQATT and CDR2 SNEGSKA (reference sequence). This CDR3 is 15 amino acids long. The junction had 12 bases not matched to a gene; V was cut back by 5 bases and J by 4 bases. CDR3 DNA sequence: TGCAGTGCTGGGGAGGGTAGCGGGGTAGGAGAGACCCAGTACTTC. This sequence encodes CSAGEGSGVGETQYF.

This clonotype was seen a single time. Given a much more abundant clone one base away, this may be a read error. The V and J genes are TRBV10-3 and TRBJ2-7; TRBD1 aligns across 7 bases. CDR3 length equals 13 residues. Germline V CDR1 and CDR2: ENHRY, SYGVKD. DNA for the CDR3: TGTACCAGCACCTCCAGGGGGACCTACGAGCAGTACTTC. Amino acid sequence: CTSTSRGTYEQYF.

This clonotype came up many times. This chain uses TRBV2 with TRBJ1-3; perhaps TRBD1 as D (6 bases). Germline assignment: CDR1 SNHLY and CDR2 FYNNEI. V lost 6 bases to trimming and J lost 0 bases, with 15 bases between them. The CDR3 runs to 16 residues. This chain's CDR3 is CASSSDRTVSGNTIYF. The CDR3 DNA reads TGTGCCAGCAGCTCCGACAGGACCGTCTCTGGAAACACCATATATTTT.

V and J are TRBV29-1 and TRBJ2-2; the match to TRBD1 covers 10 bases. The V segment lost 4 bases and the J segment 4 bases; nucleotides outside the gene matches: 3. This CDR3 comprises 14 residues. CDR1 SQVTM and CDR2 ANQGSEA come from the germline V gene. The CDR3 bases are TGCAGCGTTGCCGGACAGGGGGTCACCGGGGAGCTGTTTTTT. Translating it yields CSVAGQGVTGELFF.

Ten or more counts support this clonotype. The V gene is TRBV11-2, the J gene TRBJ2-6, with D uncertain. Trimming shortened V by 4 bases and J by 0 bases, and 7 bases separated the two germline ends. The length of the CDR3 is 15 residues. Germline V gives CDR1 SGHAT, CDR2 FQNNGV. The CDR3 DNA sequence: TGTGCCAGCAGCTCTGTTGGCTCTGGGGCCAACGTCCTGACTTTC. It translates to CASSSVGSGANVLTF.

This clonotype was seen a few times. This chain uses TRBV11-1 with TRBJ2-1; 8 bases align to TRBD2. V shed 5 bases and J 8 bases; nucleotides not matched to a gene: 5. This CDR3 comprises 13 residues. Germline CDR1 reads SGHAT; CDR2 reads FQDESV (reference sequence). The chain's CDR3 is CASSPGLADEQFF. CDR3 sequence (DNA): TGTGCCAGCAGCCCCGGACTAGCCGATGAGCAGTTCTTC.

V and J are TRBV12-3 or TRBV12-4 and TRBJ1-2; D not resolved. The CDR3 is made up of 12 amino acids. Trimming pared 3 bases from V and 7 bases from J, leaving 9 bases between. CDR3 loop: CASSLSVGGYTF. CDR3 in DNA: TGTGCCAGCAGTTTGTCAGTTGGTGGCTACACCTTC.